This T cell receptor (beta chain) originates from a study of cytomegalovirus exposure and HLA in healthy donors. This clone was observed once. Profiling relied on immunoSEQ multiplex PCR, and the TCRdb table lists in-frame clones only, not all of them. The sample gives 110,000 to 150,000 clones, 89% of which show up once; 9% to 9.5% is in the top ten. Germline V lookup: CDR1 LNHDA, CDR2 SQIVND (reference sequence). The CDR3 runs 14 residues. Trimming took 5 bases from V and 3 from J, leaving 11 bases between them. What was sequenced was PBMCs. This TCR came from a woman in her late teens or twenties in good health and CMV-seropositive. The V call is TRBV19, the J call TRBJ1-5; perhaps TRBD1 as D (6 bases). The CDR3 loop reads CASSLRTVNQPQHF. The CDR3 nucleotides read TGTGCCAGTAGTCTTAGGACAGTCAATCAGCCCCAGCATTTT.